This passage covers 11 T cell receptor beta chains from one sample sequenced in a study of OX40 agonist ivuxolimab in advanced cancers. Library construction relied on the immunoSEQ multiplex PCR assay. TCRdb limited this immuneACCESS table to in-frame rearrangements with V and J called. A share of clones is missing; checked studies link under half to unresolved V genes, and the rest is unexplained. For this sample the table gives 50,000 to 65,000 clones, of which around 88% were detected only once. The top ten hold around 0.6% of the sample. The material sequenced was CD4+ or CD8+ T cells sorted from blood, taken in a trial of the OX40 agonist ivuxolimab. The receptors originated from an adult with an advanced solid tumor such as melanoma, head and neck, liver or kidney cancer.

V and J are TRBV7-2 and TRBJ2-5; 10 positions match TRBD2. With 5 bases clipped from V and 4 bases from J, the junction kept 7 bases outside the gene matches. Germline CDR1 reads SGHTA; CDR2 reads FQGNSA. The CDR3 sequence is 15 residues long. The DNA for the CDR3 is TGTGCCAGCAGCCCTCAAGCGGGAGGGACAGAGACCCAGTACTTC. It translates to CASSPQAGGTETQYF. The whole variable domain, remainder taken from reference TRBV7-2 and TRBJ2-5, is GAGVSQSPSNKVTEKGKDVELRCDPISGHTALYWYRQSLGQGLEFLIYFQGNSAPDKSGLPSDRFSAERTGGSVSTLTIQRTQQEDSAVYLCASSPQAGGTETQYFGPGTRLLVL.

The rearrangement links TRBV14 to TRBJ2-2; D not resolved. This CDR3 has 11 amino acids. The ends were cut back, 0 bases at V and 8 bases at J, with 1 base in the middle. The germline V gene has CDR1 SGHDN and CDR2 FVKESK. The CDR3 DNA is TGTGCCAGCAGCCAAGAGGGGGAGCTGTTTTTT. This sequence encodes CASSQEGELFF. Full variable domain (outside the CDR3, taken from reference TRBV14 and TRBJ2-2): EAGVTQFPSHSVIEKGQTVTLRCDPISGHDNLYWYRRVMGKEIKFLLHFVKESKQDESGMPNNRFLAERTGGTYSTLKVQPAELEDSGVYFCASSQEGELFFGEGSRLTVL.

The chain's CDR3 is CSVGPGLGTEAFF. The DNA for the CDR3 is TGCAGCGTTGGGCCCGGGTTGGGCACTGAAGCTTTCTTT. The V call is TRBV29-1, the J call TRBJ1-1; D is unresolved. CDR3 size: 13 residues. V dropped 4 bases and J dropped 4 bases, with 13 bases sitting between them. Germline V gene sequence: CDR1 SQVTM, CDR2 ANQGSEA.

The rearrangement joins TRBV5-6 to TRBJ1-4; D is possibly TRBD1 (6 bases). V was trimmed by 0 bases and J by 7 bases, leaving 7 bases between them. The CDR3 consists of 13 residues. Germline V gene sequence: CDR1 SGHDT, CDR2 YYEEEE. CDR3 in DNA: TGTGCCAGCAGCTTGGTGGGGGCTGAAAAACTGTTTTTT. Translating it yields CASSLVGAEKLFF.

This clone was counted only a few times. The CDR3 sequence: CASSVDGNQPQHF. The CDR3 DNA sequence: TGTGCCAGCAGTGTGGACGGTAATCAGCCCCAGCATTTT. The V call is TRBV2, the J call TRBJ1-5; D is ambiguous. This CDR3 has 13 residues. V lost 4 bases and J lost 4, with 8 bases in between. Germline CDR1 and CDR2: SNHLY and FYNNEI. Full variable domain (outside the CDR3, taken from reference TRBV2 and TRBJ1-5): EPEVTQTPSHQVTQMGQEVILRCVPISNHLYFYWYRQILGQKVEFLVSFYNNEISEKSEIFDDQFSVERPDGSNFTLKIRSTKLEDSAMYFCASSVDGNQPQHFGDGTRLSIL.

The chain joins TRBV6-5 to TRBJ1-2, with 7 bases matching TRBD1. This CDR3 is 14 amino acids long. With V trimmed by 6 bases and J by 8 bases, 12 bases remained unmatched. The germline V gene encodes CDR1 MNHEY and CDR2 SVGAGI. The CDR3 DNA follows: TGTGCCAGCAGCCCCTACGAGAGGGGGCAAGGCTACACCTTC. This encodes CASSPYERGQGYTF.

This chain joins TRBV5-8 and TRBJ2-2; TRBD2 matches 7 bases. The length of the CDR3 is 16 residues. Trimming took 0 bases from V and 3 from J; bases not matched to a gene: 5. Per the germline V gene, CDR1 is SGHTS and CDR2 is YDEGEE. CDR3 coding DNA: TGTGCCAGCAGCTTGGGGGAGCTAGCGGACACCGGGGAGCTGTTTTTT. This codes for CASSLGELADTGELFF. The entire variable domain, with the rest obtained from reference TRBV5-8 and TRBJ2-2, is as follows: EAGVTQSPTHLIKTRGQQATLRCSPISGHTSVYWYQQALGLGLQFLLWYDEGEERNRGNFPPRFSGRQFPNYSSELNVNALELEDSALYLCASSLGELADTGELFFGEGSRLTVL.

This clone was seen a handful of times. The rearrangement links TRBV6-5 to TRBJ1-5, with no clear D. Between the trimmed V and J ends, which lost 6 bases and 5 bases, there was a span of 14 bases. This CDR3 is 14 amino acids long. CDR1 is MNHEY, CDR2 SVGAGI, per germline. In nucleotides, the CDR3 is TGTGCCAGCAGAGGCGGAGGGCGAGATCAGCCCCAGCATTTT. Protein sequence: CASRGGGRDQPQHF.

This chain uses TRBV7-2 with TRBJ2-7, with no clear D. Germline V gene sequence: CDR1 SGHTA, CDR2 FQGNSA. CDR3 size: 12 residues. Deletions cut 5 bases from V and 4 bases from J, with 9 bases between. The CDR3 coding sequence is TGTGCCAGCAGCACGAACGGTTACGAGCAGTACTTC. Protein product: CASSTNGYEQYF.

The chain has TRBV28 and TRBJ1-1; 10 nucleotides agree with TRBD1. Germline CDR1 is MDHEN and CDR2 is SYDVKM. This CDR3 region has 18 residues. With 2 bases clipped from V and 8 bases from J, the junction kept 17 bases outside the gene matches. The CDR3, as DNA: TGTGCCAGCAGTTTAAAGGCGACAGGGGGCCAAAGGATGAAAGAAGCTTTCTTT. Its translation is CASSLKATGGQRMKEAFF. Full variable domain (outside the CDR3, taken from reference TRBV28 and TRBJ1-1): DVKVTQSSRYLVKRTGEKVFLECVQDMDHENMFWYRQDPGLGLRLIYFSYDVKMKEKGDIPEGYSVSREKKERFSLILESASTNQTSMYLCASSLKATGGQRMKEAFFGQGTRLTVV.

The CDR3 loop reads CASSQAEVAGGYNEQFF. CDR3 nucleotides: TGCGCCAGCAGCCAAGCCGAGGTAGCGGGGGGTTACAATGAGCAGTTCTTC. This chain joins TRBV4-1 and TRBJ2-1; TRBD2 agrees at 10 bases. Trimming removed 1 base from V and 4 bases from J; junction bases left unmatched: 7. This CDR3 is built from 17 residues. Germline-derived CDR1 and CDR2 are MGHRA and YSYEKL.